The clone carrying this T cell receptor (beta chain) is medium-sized (0.01 to 0.1%) by share. Its antigen is unknown. The data belong to a study of cytomegalovirus exposure and HLA in healthy donors. Study-wide results and limits: CMV serostatus was the only immune exposure information that was available. Later analysis suggested links between common viral pathogens and several top significant clusters.

The PCR employed 60 Vbeta primers together with 13 Jbeta primers. The table came from immunoSEQ multiplex PCR; TCRdb's copy has only in-frame clones and leaves some out. The sample holds under 100,000 clones, 60% to 80% seen once. The CDR3 consists of 13 residues. CDR1 and CDR2 from the germline V gene are MNHNY and SVGAGI (reference sequence). The germline V and J ends were trimmed by 0 bases and 7 bases, with 9 bases remaining between them. Input material: PBMCs. The chain has TRBV6-6 and TRBJ1-2, with a weak D call TRBD1 (6 bases). The clonotype comes from a man between 50 and 59 years old in good health and CMV-seronegative. CDR3 in amino acids: CASSYSQGTGYTF. In DNA, the CDR3 is TGTGCCAGCAGTTACTCTCAGGGGACTGGCTACACCTTC.